What follows are 25 T cell receptor beta chains derived from one specimen sequenced in a study of blood T cell repertoires in COVID-19. The data were produced by immunoSEQ multiplex PCR, yet TCRdb's version contains in-frame clones alone and is incomplete. The table has approximately 390,000 clones, around 89% seen once. Sequenced material: peripheral blood. All receptors come from a man younger than 35 with active or convalescent COVID-19.

The chain has TRBV7-2 and TRBJ2-2, with 13 positions matching TRBD2. The CDR3 loop spans 18 amino acids. Germline CDR1 SGHTA, CDR2 FQGNSA. V shed 7 bases, J shed 4 bases, and the junction held 12 bases outside the gene matches. DNA of the CDR3: TGTGCCAGCACCGCAGGACTAGCGGGGGATAAAATCACCGGGGAGCTGTTTTTT. Residues: CASTAGLAGDKITGELFF. The full variable domain, completed using reference TRBV7-2 and TRBJ2-2, is GAGVSQSPSNKVTEKGKDVELRCDPISGHTALYWYRQSLGQGLEFLIYFQGNSAPDKSGLPSDRFSAERTGGSVSTLTIQRTQQEDSAVYLCASTAGLAGDKITGELFFGEGSRLTVL.

This chain uses TRBV7-2 with TRBJ1-4; D uncertain. Germline CDR1 is SGHTA and CDR2 is FQGNSA. V lost 3 bases to trimming and J lost 0 bases, with 8 bases between them. The CDR3 is 15 amino acids. In nucleotides, the CDR3 is TGTGCCAGCAGCTTTGGAGGTGCAACTAATGAAAAACTGTTTTTT. It encodes CASSFGGATNEKLFF.

The chain couples TRBV10-2 to TRBJ2-1, with D maybe TRBD1 (6 bases). Between the trimmed V and J ends, which lost 2 bases and 4 bases, there was a span of 12 bases. Germline-derived CDR1 and CDR2 are WSHSY and SAAADI. CDR3 size: 15 residues. CDR3 DNA sequence: TGCGCCAGCAGTGAGACCAGGGGATTTTACAATGAGCAGTTCTTC. Protein: CASSETRGFYNEQFF.

The J gene is TRBJ2-3, the V gene TRBV4-1, with D maybe TRBD1 (6 bases). Germline CDR1 MGHRA, CDR2 YSYEKL. The CDR3 loop spans 15 amino acids. Trimming cost V 0 bases and J 0 bases, with 7 bases left between them. The CDR3 DNA reads TGCGCCAGCAGCCAAGACAGGGGTAGCACAGATACGCAGTATTTT. It is translated as CASSQDRGSTDTQYF.

This chain links TRBV4-2 with TRBJ2-3; 7 bases agree with TRBD1. Germline trimming cut 3 bases from V and 3 bases from J; bases unmatched to any gene: 18. The CDR3 contains 19 residues. Looked up from germline, CDR1 is LGHNA and CDR2 is YNFKEQ. The CDR3 reads CASSHPMGQQGRMTDTQYF. In DNA form, the CDR3 reads TGTGCCAGCAGCCACCCCATGGGCCAACAGGGGCGCATGACAGATACGCAGTATTTT.

In DNA, the CDR3 is TGTGCTAGTGGCCGAGGGTTAACCTATGGCTACACCTTC. Translation gives CASGRGLTYGYTF. This chain uses TRBV12-5 with TRBJ1-2, with D unresolved. In germline, CDR1 is LGHNT, CDR2 FRNRAP. Trimming took 6 bases from V and 4 from J, leaving 12 bases between them. The CDR3 has 13 residues.

This clone was seen a few times. This chain joins TRBV30 and TRBJ2-7; D is possibly TRBD2 (6 bases). V lost 0 bases, J lost 9 bases, and 15 bases lay in between. CDR3 length equals 13 residues. CDR1 is GTSNPN, CDR2 SVGIG, per germline (reference sequence). In DNA form, the CDR3 reads TGTGCCTGGAGTGTCGGAGGGAGGTCAACGCAGTACTTC. Amino acids: CAWSVGGRSTQYF.

The chain joins TRBV18 to TRBJ2-7, with D possibly matching TRBD1 (6 bases). This CDR3 contains 14 residues. Germline lookup yields CDR1 KGHSH and CDR2 LQKENI. Trimming took off 4 bases at V and 5 bases at J, with 15 bases between the two ends. CDR3 nucleotide sequence: TGTGCCAGCTCACTGCAGGGGAACAAGGACGAGCAGTACTTC. Protein sequence: CASSLQGNKDEQYF. The full variable domain, rest sourced from reference TRBV18 and TRBJ2-7, is NAGVMQNPRHLVRRRGQEARLRCSPMKGHSHVYWYRQLPEEGLKFMVYLQKENIIDESGMPKERFSAEFPKEGPSILRIQQVVRGDSAAYFCASSLQGNKDEQYFGPGTRLTVT.

Comments on this clone: At one end, the junction sequence differs from germline, possibly due to a read error. This rearrangement joins TRBV7-7 to TRBJ2-1; D is ambiguous. CDR3 length: 15 amino acids. Germline-derived CDR1 and CDR2 are SSHAT and FNYEAQ (reference sequence). For the CDR3, the DNA is TGTGCTAGCAGCCCCATGGGTCTAGGTTTCGGTGAGCAGTTCTTC. Amino acids: CASSPMGLGFGEQFF. The full variable domain, in which reference TRBV7-7 and TRBJ2-1 provide the parts outside the CDR3, is GAGVSQSPRYKVTKRGQDVTLRCDPISSHATLYWYQQALGQGPEFLTYFNYEAQPDKSGLPSDRFSAERPEGSISTLTIQRTEQRDSAMYRCASSPMGLGFGEQFFGPGTRLTVL.

The J gene is TRBJ2-4, the V gene TRBV28, with 9 positions matching TRBD2. CDR1 and CDR2 (germline): MDHEN, SYDVKM. The V segment lost 5 bases and the J segment 14 bases; nucleotides outside the gene matches: 7. CDR3 length: 12 amino acids. The CDR3 DNA reads as TGTGCCAGCAGTCCCCCTGGACTAGCGAAGTACTTC. Translation gives CASSPPGLAKYF.

V usage is TRBV3-1 (or the pseudogene TRBV3-2) and J usage is TRBJ1-4; 8 positions agree with TRBD1. V lost 5 bases, J lost 6 bases, and 8 bases stayed unmatched. The germline V gene has CDR1 LGHDT and CDR2 YNNKEL (reference sequence). The CDR3 runs 15 residues. The CDR3 bases are TGTGCCAGCAGCGCAGGGGGCGCGGGAGATGAAAAACTGTTTTTT. Protein product: CASSAGGAGDEKLFF.

The chain combines TRBV29-1 with TRBJ2-3; D gene unclear. The CDR3 length is 13 residues. Per the germline V gene, CDR1 is SQVTM and CDR2 is ANQGSEA. The CDR3 sequence is CSSGEVSTDTQYF. CDR3 bases: TGCAGTTCGGGTGAAGTTAGCACAGATACGCAGTATTTT.

CDR3 sequence (DNA): TGTGCCAGTAGTATCGGGGTGACTGAAGCTTTCTTT. Protein product: CASSIGVTEAFF. This chain connects TRBV19 to TRBJ1-1; no reliable D call. CDR3 length: 12 residues. Germline lookup yields CDR1 LNHDA and CDR2 SQIVND (reference sequence). V lost 3 bases to trimming and J lost 5 bases, with 7 bases between them.

This clone was recorded only once. CDR3 in amino acids: CASSGSGNVPYTGELFF. In DNA, the CDR3 is TGTGCCAGCTCGGGTAGCGGGAATGTCCCATACACCGGGGAGCTGTTTTTT. The chain couples TRBV27 to TRBJ2-2; 8 bases align to TRBD2. Germline trimming cut 8 bases from V and 3 bases from J; bases unmatched to any gene: 14. This CDR3 has 17 residues. In germline, CDR1 is MNHEY, CDR2 SMNVEV (reference sequence).

J is TRBJ1-3 and V is TRBV19; TRBD1 might be the D (6 bases). Looked up from germline, CDR1 is LNHDA and CDR2 is SQIVND (reference sequence). The CDR3 length is 17 residues. V was clipped by 3 bases and J by 0 bases, with 15 bases between them. The CDR3 DNA reads as TGTGCCAGTAGTATGGCTCACAGGGTCAGCTCTGGAAACACCATATATTTT. It specifies CASSMAHRVSSGNTIYF.

The rearrangement uses TRBV23-1 and TRBJ2-2; 7 bases map to TRBD1. TRBV23-1 is flagged as an ORF with uncertain function. The ends lost 10 bases at V and 4 bases at J; junction bases unmatched: 15. This CDR3 contains 16 residues. This chain's CDR3 is CATKKTGLIGTGELFF. The CDR3 region has the DNA TGCGCCACCAAAAAGACAGGGTTGATTGGCACCGGGGAGCTGTTTTTT.

The V and J genes are TRBV3-1 (or the pseudogene TRBV3-2) and TRBJ2-7, with D perhaps TRBD1 (5 bases). The CDR3 contains 16 residues. V was trimmed by 1 base and J by 1 base, leaving 14 bases between them. CDR1 is LGHDT and CDR2 is YNNKEL in the germline V gene (reference sequence). CDR3 amino acids: CASSQGSGMSSYEQYF. The CDR3 region has the DNA TGTGCCAGCAGCCAAGGTTCAGGGATGTCTTCCTACGAGCAGTACTTC.

The chain uses TRBV4-2 and TRBJ1-3; D remains unclear. Trimming shortened V by 0 bases and J by 6 bases, and 12 bases separated the two germline ends. Germline V gene lookup returns CDR1 LGHNA and CDR2 YNFKEQ. The CDR3 runs 15 residues. In nucleotides, the CDR3 is TGTGCCAGCAGCCAAGAAGGCAGCACAGTAAACACCATATATTTT. Translated: CASSQEGSTVNTIYF.

The CDR3 DNA reads as TGTGCCACCAGTAGCGCAGGGATGTTCTCTGGCTACACCTTC. Translated, it gives CATSSAGMFSGYTF. V usage is TRBV24-1 and J usage is TRBJ1-2; D perhaps matches TRBD1 (5 bases). V was shortened by 6 bases and J by 7 bases, with 17 bases between the two germline ends. In germline, CDR1 is KGHDR, CDR2 SFDVKD. The CDR3 runs 14 residues.

As concerns this clone: At one of its ends the junction is not consistent with the germline gene, which may arise from a read error. The rearrangement joins TRBV4-1 to TRBJ2-6; 12 nucleotides match TRBD2. The CDR3 is 19 residues long. Looked up from germline, CDR1 is MGHRA and CDR2 is YSYEKL. As DNA, the CDR3 is TGCGCCAGCAGCCAAGAGGGTCCTAGCGGGGGGGCTGGGGCCAACGTGCTGACTTTC. Its protein product is CASSQEGPSGGAGANVLTF.

The genes are TRBV27 and TRBJ1-5; possible D gene TRBD1, 6 bases. Looked up from germline, CDR1 is MNHEY and CDR2 is SMNVEV (reference sequence). Trimming took off 1 base at V and 4 bases at J, with 11 bases between the two ends. There are 15 residues in the CDR3. The CDR3 bases are TGTGCCAGCAGTTTATACAGGGATTTTAATCAGCCCCAGCATTTT. Translation gives CASSLYRDFNQPQHF.

The V gene is TRBV28, the J gene TRBJ1-2; D unclear. The ends were cut back, 2 bases at V and 2 bases at J, with 6 bases in the middle. The CDR3 consists of 13 residues. In germline, CDR1 is MDHEN, CDR2 SYDVKM. The CDR3 DNA reads as TGTGCCAGCAGTTTAATCAAAAACTATGGCTACACCTTC. Residues: CASSLIKNYGYTF.

The J gene is TRBJ1-2, the V gene TRBV5-8, with a weak D call TRBD1 (6 bases). V was clipped by 1 base and J by 6 bases, with 7 bases between them. Germline V gene data show CDR1 as SGHTS and CDR2 as YDEGEE. The CDR3 consists of 12 residues. The CDR3 DNA reads as TGTGCCAGCAGCTTGAGGGGGAATGGCTACACCTTC. This translates into CASSLRGNGYTF.

V and J are TRBV5-6 and TRBJ1-4; 12 bases agree with TRBD1. Losses at the gene ends were 0 bases for V and 8 bases for J; bases not matched to a gene: 2. In germline, CDR1 is SGHDT, CDR2 YYEEEE. This CDR3 has 15 amino acids. The CDR3 coding sequence is TGTGCCAGCAGCTTGGGAGGGACAGGGGGCGAAAAACTGTTTTTT. As protein: CASSLGGTGGEKLFF.

The chain carries TRBV10-3 and TRBJ2-7, with TRBD2 matching over 8 bases. CDR1 ENHRY and CDR2 SYGVKD come from the germline V gene. With V trimmed by 4 bases and J by 0 bases, 5 bases remained unmatched. The CDR3 covers 15 residues. Written as DNA, the CDR3 is TGTGCCATCAGTGTCAGCGGGGGAGGCTCCTACGAGCAGTACTTC. Protein product: CAISVSGGGSYEQYF.